The 26 T cell receptor beta chains reported below all come from one sample, sequenced in a study of blood T cells in healthy people across ages. A sample-barcoded 5' primer and a J-beta primer mix were used in a second PCR of about 6 to 11 cycles. Each CDR3 protein is one row after TCRdb ran MiXCR on the 5' RACE reads. The sample has around 1,500,000 distinct CDR3 sequences; 28% are singletons. The sample taken for sequencing was blood. These receptors came from a woman aged 25 to 39 in good health.

This clonotype was counted only a few times. The chain has TRBV3-1 and TRBJ1-2, with 9 nucleotides matching TRBD1. The CDR3 is 16 residues long. Germline CDR1 LGHDT, CDR2 YNNKEL (reference sequence). V dropped 4 bases and J dropped 5; count of bases not matched to a gene: 11. The CDR3 DNA reads TGTGCCAGCAGCCCATGGTGGGGACAGGGTCTTTATGGCTACACCTTC. Residues: CASSPWWGQGLYGYTF.

This clonotype was seen just once. This likely stems from a read error, as it lies one base from a far larger clone. This chain connects TRBV5-1 to TRBJ2-1, with 7 bases fitting TRBD1. Looked up from germline, CDR1 is SGHRS and CDR2 is YFSETQ. CDR3 length: 15 residues. CDR3 in DNA: TGCGCCAGCAGCTTGGGGACAGGTCCCTACAGTGAGCAGTTCTTC. Encoded protein: CASSLGTGPYSEQFF.

This clonotype was seen ten or more times. This chain joins TRBV6-2 or TRBV6-3 and TRBJ2-1; TRBD2 is a possible D gene (6 bases). V lost 5 bases to trimming and J lost 0 bases, with 14 bases between them. The CDR3 runs 16 residues. CDR1 MNHEY and CDR2 SVGEGT come from the germline V gene. CDR3 coding DNA: TGTGCCAGCAGTCGAAGCGGAGGGAGCTCCTACAATGAGCAGTTCTTC. This translates into CASSRSGGSSYNEQFF.

The CDR3 DNA reads TGTGCCAGCTGGTCCAAGGCGTTTAATGAAAAACTGTTTTTT. This translates into CASWSKAFNEKLFF. This rearrangement joins TRBV6-1 to TRBJ1-4; D remains ambiguous. The CDR3 contains 14 residues. The germline gives CDR1 MNHNS, CDR2 SASEGT. Trimming removed 8 bases from V and 4 bases from J, with 14 bases in between.

The chain combines TRBV10-3 with TRBJ1-6, with unresolved D. The germline gives CDR1 ENHRY, CDR2 SYGVKD. There are 13 residues in the CDR3. V was cut by 3 bases and J by 0 bases, with 0 bases left in between. CDR3 amino acids: CAISDSYNSPLHF. CDR3 nucleotide sequence: TGTGCCATCAGTGACTCCTATAATTCACCCCTCCACTTT.

J is TRBJ1-2 and V is TRBV3-1, with no clear D. The length of the CDR3 is 12 residues. In germline, CDR1 is LGHDT, CDR2 YNNKEL (reference sequence). Trimming took off 6 bases at V and 6 bases at J, with 11 bases between the two ends. DNA for the CDR3: TGTGCCAGCAGAGGTGGAAGGGATGGCTACACCTTC. Its translation: CASRGGRDGYTF.

This chain joins TRBV7-2 and TRBJ1-4, with D uncertain. The CDR3 totals 15 residues. Germline V lookup: CDR1 SGHTA, CDR2 FQGNSA. Trimming left V 4 bases short and J 7 bases short, with 16 bases between. This chain's CDR3 is CASSSTPATGEKLFF. The DNA for the CDR3 is TGTGCCAGCAGCTCTACACCGGCGACGGGTGAAAAACTGTTTTTT.

This clonotype was recorded a few times. The chain joins TRBV5-1 to TRBJ2-1; the D gene is possibly TRBD1 (6 bases). The CDR3 has 15 amino acids. CDR1 and CDR2 (germline): SGHRS, YFSETQ. Between the trimmed V and J ends, which lost 3 bases and 4 bases, there was a span of 14 bases. CDR3 residues: CASSWAGVGYNEQFF. In nucleotides, the CDR3 is TGCGCCAGCAGCTGGGCAGGGGTGGGGTACAATGAGCAGTTCTTC.

The sample holds a few counts of this clonotype. V is TRBV24-1 and J is TRBJ2-7; D may be TRBD1 or TRBD2 (5 bases each). CDR1 KGHDR and CDR2 SFDVKD come from the germline V gene. CDR3 length: 13 residues. Trimming removed 10 bases at V and 6 bases at J, with 18 bases between. The CDR3 region has the DNA TGTGCCACGAGGAGCCCGAGGGGCGCCGAGCAGTACTTC. Translating it yields CATRSPRGAEQYF.

This clonotype was recorded a few times. The chain carries TRBV5-1 and TRBJ2-5; D ambiguous. The CDR3 extends over 14 amino acids. Germline V lookup: CDR1 SGHRS, CDR2 YFSETQ. Between the trimmed V and J ends, which lost 3 bases and 3 bases, there was a span of 12 bases. The CDR3 reads CASSSHGNEETQYF. For the CDR3, the DNA is TGCGCCAGCAGCTCTCATGGAAACGAAGAGACCCAGTACTTC.

Here the CDR3 reads CSVPGVATNEKLFF. Written as DNA, the CDR3 is TGCAGCGTGCCCGGAGTTGCAACTAATGAAAAACTGTTTTTT. This chain connects TRBV29-1 to TRBJ1-4; no clear D. The CDR3 length is 14 residues. Germline V gives CDR1 SQVTM, CDR2 ANQGSEA. V was cut by 6 bases and J by 0 bases, with 11 bases left in between.

The chain recombines TRBV20-1 with TRBJ2-4; TRBD2 might be the D (5 bases). V gave up 0 bases and J gave up 13 bases, with 25 bases separating them. Germline lookup yields CDR1 DFQATT and CDR2 SNEGSKA (reference sequence). The CDR3 contains 16 residues. For the CDR3, the DNA is TGCAGTGCTAGAGATCCGAGCGGTAGCTCCTACAATGAGCAGTACTTC. Encoded protein: CSARDPSGSSYNEQYF.

The chain has TRBV4-3 and TRBJ1-1, with TRBD1 identical over 7 bases. The CDR3 consists of 15 residues. Losses at the gene ends were 4 bases for V and 1 base for J; bases not matched to a gene: 6. The germline V gene encodes CDR1 LGHNA and CDR2 YSLEER. The CDR3 DNA reads TGCGCCAGCAGCCGCGGGGACAGATCGAACACTGAAGCTTTCTTT. Encoded protein: CASSRGDRSNTEAFF.

Details on this clonotype: A single base separates this from a much larger clone, so it may be a read error. This sequence joins TRBV5-1 and TRBJ2-4; D might be TRBD2 (5 bases). The J call may be wrong; the DNA end is better matched by TRBJ2-7. In germline, CDR1 is SGHRS, CDR2 YFSETQ. This CDR3 comprises 12 residues. The CDR3 spells CASSIRGDEQYF. CDR3 nucleotide sequence: TGCGCCAGCAGTATACGGGGAGACGAGCAGTACTTC.

This clonotype was seen a handful of times. The chain joins TRBV7-2 to TRBJ1-5; D may be TRBD1 (5 bases). The CDR3 runs 15 residues. In germline, CDR1 is SGHTA, CDR2 FQGNSA. V lost 5 bases and J lost 3, with 14 bases in between. The CDR3 reads CASSGGLTPNQPQHF. The CDR3 DNA sequence: TGTGCCAGCAGCGGGGGACTGACTCCCAATCAGCCCCAGCATTTT. The complete variable domain, with remaining parts taken from reference TRBV7-2 and TRBJ1-5, reads GAGVSQSPSNKVTEKGKDVELRCDPISGHTALYWYRQSLGQGLEFLIYFQGNSAPDKSGLPSDRFSAERTGGSVSTLTIQRTQQEDSAVYLCASSGGLTPNQPQHFGDGTRLSIL.

About this clonotype: This could be a read error, since a much larger clone is one nucleotide away. Here the CDR3 DNA reads TGTGCCAGCAGTTTCCCCCCCGCTAGCGGGAGGGCCTACGAGCAGTACTTC. As protein: CASSFPPASGRAYEQYF. The chain has TRBV27 and TRBJ2-4; TRBD2 matches 12 bases. The end of the DNA is better explained by TRBJ2-7, so the J call may be wrong. CDR1 is MNHEY, CDR2 SMNVEV, per germline (reference sequence). The CDR3 has 17 residues.

This clonotype was seen ten or more times. V usage is TRBV20-1 and J usage is TRBJ2-1; 7 positions match TRBD2. There are 14 residues in the CDR3. Germline CDR1 DFQATT, CDR2 SNEGSKA (reference sequence). V was clipped by 6 bases and J by 5 bases; unmatched bases: 10. This CDR3 reads CSARRELKHNEQFF. The CDR3 region has the DNA TGCAGTGCCAGGCGGGAGCTTAAACACAATGAGCAGTTCTTC.

This clonotype was seen at least ten times. This chain connects TRBV6-6 to TRBJ1-2; TRBD1 matches 9 bases. The CDR3 loop spans 14 amino acids. Per germline, CDR1 MNHNY and CDR2 SVGAGI (reference sequence). After removal of 6 bases from V and 12 bases from J, the junction contained 14 bases not matched to a gene. CDR3 region: CASRPDRGLSKDTF. The CDR3 DNA is TGTGCCAGCAGACCCGACAGGGGGTTAAGTAAGGACACCTTC.

This clonotype was counted at least ten times. The chain recombines TRBV6-5 with TRBJ2-7; 11 positions match TRBD1. V lost 4 bases to trimming and J lost 3 bases; unmatched junction nucleotides: 5. Germline CDR1 is MNHEY and CDR2 is SVGAGI. CDR3 size: 15 residues. Here the CDR3 DNA reads TGTGCCAGCAGTTCCGGGACAGGGGGTAACTACGAGCAGTACTTC. Encoded protein: CASSSGTGGNYEQYF.

A single count supports this clonotype. The rearrangement links TRBV12-5 to TRBJ2-5, with TRBD1 matching over 7 bases. The ends lost 1 base at V and 5 bases at J; junction bases unmatched: 10. The CDR3 runs 16 residues. Germline V gene sequence: CDR1 LGHNT, CDR2 FRNRAP. Written as DNA, the CDR3 is TGTGCTAGTGGTTTGGCCTCGATCAGGGGGTTGGAGACCCAGTACTTC. Amino acids: CASGLASIRGLETQYF.

The gene calls are TRBV7-2 and TRBJ1-4; no reliable D call. CDR1 and CDR2 (germline): SGHTA, FQGNSA. CDR3 size: 17 residues. V shed 5 bases and J shed 3 bases, with 19 bases lying between them. In nucleotides, the CDR3 is TGTGCCAGCAGCGGGAGGAAGGTGGGCTTGGCTAATGAAAAACTGTTTTTT. As protein: CASSGRKVGLANEKLFF.

This clonotype was recorded a few times. V usage is TRBV7-2 and J usage is TRBJ2-7; TRBD2 agrees at 8 bases. CDR1 and CDR2 from the germline V gene are SGHTA and FQGNSA. The CDR3 length is 15 residues. V gave up 3 bases and J gave up 5 bases; unmatched junction bases: 9. In DNA, the CDR3 is TGTGCCAGCAGCTTGGCAGCGGGAGCCCGTAACGAGCAGTACTTC. Encoded protein: CASSLAAGARNEQYF.

The chain uses TRBV11-2 and TRBJ2-3, with TRBD2 matching over 9 bases. V lost 3 bases to trimming and J lost 2 bases; unmatched junction nucleotides: 12. The CDR3 consists of 18 residues. The germline V gene encodes CDR1 SGHAT and CDR2 FQNNGV. The CDR3 DNA sequence: TGTGCCAGCAGCTTGCAAGGAGGGGTAGCGGGGGTCACAGATACGCAGTATTTT. Translated: CASSLQGGVAGVTDTQYF. Looking up the rest from reference TRBV11-2 and TRBJ2-3 gives the full variable domain: EAGVAQSPRYKIIEKRQSVAFWCNPISGHATLYWYQQILGQGPKLLIQFQNNGVVDDSQLPKDRFSAERLKGVDSTLKIQPAKLEDSAVYLCASSLQGGVAGVTDTQYFGPGTRLTVL.

The V and J genes are TRBV14 and TRBJ2-1; 9 positions agree with TRBD2. CDR3 length: 16 residues. V gave up 3 bases and J gave up 3 bases; unmatched junction bases: 6. Germline CDR1 SGHDN, CDR2 FVKESK. Here the CDR3 DNA reads TGTGCCAGCAGCCAGATCGGACTAGCGCTCTACAATGAGCAGTTCTTC. Translating it yields CASSQIGLALYNEQFF.

As regards this clonotype: Since a much larger clone is just one base distant, this may be a read error. The chain carries TRBV29-1 and TRBJ2-5, with D maybe TRBD1 (6 bases). Germline CDR1 reads SQVTM; CDR2 reads ANQGSEA. The CDR3 runs 14 residues. CDR3 bases: TGCAGCGTTCAGTCGGCTGACAGGCAAGGGACCCAGTACTTC. Its protein is CSVQSADRQGTQYF.

J is TRBJ2-7 and V is TRBV20-1; the D is unclear. From germline, CDR1 is DFQATT and CDR2 SNEGSKA (reference sequence). Trimming shortened V by 5 bases and J by 0 bases, and 11 bases separated the two germline ends. CDR3 length: 13 residues. CDR3: CSAPYPSSYEQYF. As DNA, the CDR3 is TGCAGTGCTCCCTATCCGAGCTCCTACGAGCAGTACTTC.